A single sample gave rise to the 10 T cell receptor beta chains below, sequenced in a study of regulatory T cells in long-lasting Graves disease. Time point indicated: newly diagnosed GD, antithyroid drugs for less than 3 months. PBMC RNA was the source of the TCR library. TCR beta libraries were built with iRepertoire HTBI primers and Arm-PCR of CDR3 regions. TCRdb re-called the multiplex PCR reads with MiXCR, one entry per CDR3 protein. The table records roughly 420,000 distinct CDR3 sequences, about 16% of them present only once. These data were also filed under a second study, of T cells in Graves' hyperthyroidism and ophthalmopathy.

The specimen was peripheral blood mononuclear cells (PBMCs), collected at new diagnosis, from a patient treated with antithyroid drugs. All receptors derive from a woman aged 30 to 39 with Graves disease.

This chain links TRBV28 with TRBJ2-7; D not resolved. The CDR3 has 11 amino acids. V lost 7 bases and J lost 5, with 9 bases in between. In germline, CDR1 is MDHEN, CDR2 SYDVKM. Written as DNA, the CDR3 is TGTGCCAGCACCTCGGGCGACGAGCAGTACTTC. Translating it yields CASTSGDEQYF.

In this sample, this clonotype turned up a few times. The chain is built from TRBV11-2 and TRBJ1-6; TRBD1 matches at 9 bases. With V trimmed by 5 bases and J by 9 bases, 8 bases remained unmatched. Germline CDR1 reads SGHAT; CDR2 reads FQNNGV. The CDR3 totals 15 residues. CDR3: CASSARDRELSPLHF. As DNA, the CDR3 is TGTGCCAGCAGCGCCCGGGACAGGGAACTTTCACCCCTCCACTTT.

This clonotype was seen ten or more times. This sequence joins TRBV11-2 and TRBJ1-2; D gene uncertain. This CDR3 comprises 13 residues. In germline, CDR1 is SGHAT, CDR2 FQNNGV. The V end lost 1 base, the J end lost 4 bases, and 7 bases lay between the germline ends. CDR3 in DNA: TGTGCCAGCAGCTTAGGGCACCGCTATGGCTACACCTTC. Translating it yields CASSLGHRYGYTF. Together with reference TRBV11-2 and TRBJ1-2, the CDR3 gives the full variable domain: EAGVAQSPRYKIIEKRQSVAFWCNPISGHATLYWYQQILGQGPKLLIQFQNNGVVDDSQLPKDRFSAERLKGVDSTLKIQPAKLEDSAVYLCASSLGHRYGYTFGSGTRLTVV.

With regard to this clonotype: This may come from a read error, since a much larger clone is one base off. V gene TRBV7-2 combines with J gene TRBJ1-2; D remains unclear. The CDR3 extends over 16 amino acids. Germline V CDR1 and CDR2: SGHTA, FQGNSA. Between the trimmed V and J ends, which lost 8 bases and 4 bases, there was a span of 23 bases. CDR3 nucleotides: TGTGCCAGCGGCTGGTCTGTGGGGTCTCCGTTCTATGGCTACACCTTC. This translates into CASGWSVGSPFYGYTF.

The V gene is TRBV6-9, the J gene TRBJ2-1; D might be TRBD2 (5 bases). Germline V lookup: CDR1 MNHGY, CDR2 SVAAGI. The V and J ends lost 3 bases and 4 bases respectively, with 10 bases between them. The CDR3 runs 14 residues. In DNA form, the CDR3 reads TGTGCCAGCAGTTACGACGGGAATTACAATGAGCAGTTCTTC. It is translated as CASSYDGNYNEQFF.

This clonotype was picked up a small number of times. The V gene is TRBV27, the J gene TRBJ2-3, with 8 bases matching TRBD2. V gave up 0 bases and J gave up 4 bases; unmatched junction bases: 6. The CDR3 spans 16 residues. Per germline, CDR1 MNHEY and CDR2 SMNVEV (reference sequence). DNA of the CDR3: TGTGCCAGCAGTTTATCGGTAGCGGGATGGTCAGATACGCAGTATTTT. Encoded protein: CASSLSVAGWSDTQYF.

This clonotype appeared a few times. J is TRBJ2-2 and V is TRBV20-1, with unresolved D. This CDR3 is 14 amino acids long. The ends were cut back, 3 bases at V and 1 base at J, with 9 bases in the middle. Germline CDR1 reads DFQATT; CDR2 reads SNEGSKA (reference sequence). CDR3 in amino acids: CSARDPKNTGELFF. CDR3 DNA sequence: TGCAGTGCTAGGGACCCAAAGAACACCGGGGAGCTGTTTTTT.

This clonotype came up many times. The J gene is TRBJ2-7, the V gene TRBV28; the D is unclear. The V end was cut by 4 bases, the J end by 2 bases, with 12 bases between. Germline V CDR1 and CDR2: MDHEN, SYDVKM. This CDR3 spans 14 amino acids. The CDR3 region has the DNA TGTGCCAGCAGTTCCAAGGATCTGACCTACGAGCAGTACTTC. Protein: CASSSKDLTYEQYF.

This rearrangement joins TRBV6-2 or TRBV6-3 to TRBJ2-5; 9 nucleotides match TRBD1. Per the germline V gene, CDR1 is MNHEY and CDR2 is SVGEGT. After removal of 6 bases from V and 4 bases from J, the junction contained 12 bases not matched to a gene. This CDR3 has 16 amino acids. CDR3 in amino acids: CASSWGEPGQGETQYF. CDR3 bases: TGTGCCAGCAGCTGGGGGGAACCGGGACAGGGAGAGACCCAGTACTTC.

Ten or more counts support this clonotype. The chain links TRBV20-1 to TRBJ2-1, with 7 bases that match TRBD2. Germline trimming cut 4 bases from V and 5 bases from J; bases unmatched to any gene: 11. In germline, CDR1 is DFQATT, CDR2 SNEGSKA (reference sequence). There are 15 residues in the CDR3. CDR3 nucleotide sequence: TGCAGTGCTATTGGGGGGAGGGCCGGAGACAATGAGCAGTTCTTC. This translates into CSAIGGRAGDNEQFF.